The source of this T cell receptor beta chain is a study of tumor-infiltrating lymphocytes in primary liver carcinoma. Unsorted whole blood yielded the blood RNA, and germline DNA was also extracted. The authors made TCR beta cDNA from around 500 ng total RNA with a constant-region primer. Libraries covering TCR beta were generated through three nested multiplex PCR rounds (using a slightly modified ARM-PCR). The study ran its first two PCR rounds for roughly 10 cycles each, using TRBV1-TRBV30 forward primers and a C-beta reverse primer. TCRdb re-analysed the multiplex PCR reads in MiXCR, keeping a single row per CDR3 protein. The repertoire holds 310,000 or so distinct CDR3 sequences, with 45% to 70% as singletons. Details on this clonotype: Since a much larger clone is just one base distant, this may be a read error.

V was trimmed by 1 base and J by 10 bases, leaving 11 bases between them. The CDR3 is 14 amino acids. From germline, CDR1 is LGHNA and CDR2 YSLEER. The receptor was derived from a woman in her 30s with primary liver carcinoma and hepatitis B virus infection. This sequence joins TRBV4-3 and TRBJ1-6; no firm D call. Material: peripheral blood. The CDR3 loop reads CASSQGRVLSPLHF. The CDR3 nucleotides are TGCGCCAGCAGCCAAGGTAGGGTTTTATCACCCCTCCACTTT.